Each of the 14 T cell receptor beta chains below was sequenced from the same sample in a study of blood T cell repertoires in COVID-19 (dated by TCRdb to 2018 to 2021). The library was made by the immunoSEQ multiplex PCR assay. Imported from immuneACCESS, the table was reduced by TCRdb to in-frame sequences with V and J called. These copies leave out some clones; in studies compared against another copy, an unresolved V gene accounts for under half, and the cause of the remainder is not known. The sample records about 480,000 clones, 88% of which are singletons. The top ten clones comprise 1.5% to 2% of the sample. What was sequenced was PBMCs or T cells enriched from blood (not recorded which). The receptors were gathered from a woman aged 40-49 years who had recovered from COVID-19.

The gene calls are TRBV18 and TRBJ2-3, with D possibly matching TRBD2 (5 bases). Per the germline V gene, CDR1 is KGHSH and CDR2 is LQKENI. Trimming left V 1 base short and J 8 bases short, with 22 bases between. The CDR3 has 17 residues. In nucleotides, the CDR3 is TGTGCCAGCTCACCACGAGGGAGCGAGCGCGGTCAGCTTACGCAGTATTTT. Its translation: CASSPRGSERGQLTQYF. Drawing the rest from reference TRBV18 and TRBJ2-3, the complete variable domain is NAGVMQNPRHLVRRRGQEARLRCSPMKGHSHVYWYRQLPEEGLKFMVYLQKENIIDESGMPKERFSAEFPKEGPSILRIQQVVRGDSAAYFCASSPRGSERGQLTQYFGPGTRLTVL.

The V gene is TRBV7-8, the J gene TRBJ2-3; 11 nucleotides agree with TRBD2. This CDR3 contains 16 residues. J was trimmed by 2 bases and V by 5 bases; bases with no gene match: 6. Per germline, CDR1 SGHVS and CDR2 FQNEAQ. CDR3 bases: TGTGCCAGCAGCCAAGGGACTAGCGGATCCACAGATACGCAGTATTTT. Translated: CASSQGTSGSTDTQYF.

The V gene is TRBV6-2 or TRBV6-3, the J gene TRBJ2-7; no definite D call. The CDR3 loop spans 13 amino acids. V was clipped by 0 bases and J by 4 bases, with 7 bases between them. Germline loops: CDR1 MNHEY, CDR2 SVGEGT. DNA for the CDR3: TGTGCCAGCAGTTACTCGAATCAGTACGAGCAGTACTTC. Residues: CASSYSNQYEQYF.

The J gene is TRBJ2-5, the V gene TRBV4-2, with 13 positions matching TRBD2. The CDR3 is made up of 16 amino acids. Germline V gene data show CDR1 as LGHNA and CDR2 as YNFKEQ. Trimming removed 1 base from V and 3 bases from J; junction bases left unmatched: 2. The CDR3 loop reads CASSQAGLAGEETQYF. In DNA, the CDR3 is TGTGCCAGCAGCCAAGCAGGACTAGCGGGAGAAGAGACCCAGTACTTC.

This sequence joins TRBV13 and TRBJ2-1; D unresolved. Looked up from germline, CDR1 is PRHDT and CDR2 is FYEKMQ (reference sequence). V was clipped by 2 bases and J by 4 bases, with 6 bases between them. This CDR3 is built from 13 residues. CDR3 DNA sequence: TGTGCCAGCAGCTTACAAGCGTACAATGAGCAGTTCTTC. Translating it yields CASSLQAYNEQFF.

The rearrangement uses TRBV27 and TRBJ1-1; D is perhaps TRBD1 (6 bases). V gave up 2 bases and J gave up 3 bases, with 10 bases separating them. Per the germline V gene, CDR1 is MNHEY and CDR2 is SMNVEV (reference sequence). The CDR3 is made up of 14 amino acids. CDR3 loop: CASSLGGTDTEAFF. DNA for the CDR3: TGTGCCAGCAGTTTAGGGGGCACGGACACTGAAGCTTTCTTT.

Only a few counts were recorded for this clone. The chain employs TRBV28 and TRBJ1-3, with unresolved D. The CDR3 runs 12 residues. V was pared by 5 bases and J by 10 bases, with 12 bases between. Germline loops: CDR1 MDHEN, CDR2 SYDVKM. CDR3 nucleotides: TGTGCCAGCAGTCCCGAATGGCGGACCATATATTTT. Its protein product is CASSPEWRTIYF. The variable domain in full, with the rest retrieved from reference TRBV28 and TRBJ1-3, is DVKVTQSSRYLVKRTGEKVFLECVQDMDHENMFWYRQDPGLGLRLIYFSYDVKMKEKGDIPEGYSVSREKKERFSLILESASTNQTSMYLCASSPEWRTIYFGEGSWLTVV.

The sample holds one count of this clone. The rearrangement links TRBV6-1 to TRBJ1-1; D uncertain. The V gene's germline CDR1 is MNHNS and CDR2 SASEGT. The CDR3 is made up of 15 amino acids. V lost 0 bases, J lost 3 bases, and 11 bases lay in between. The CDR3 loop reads CASSEAGGIYTEAFF. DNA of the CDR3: TGTGCCAGCAGTGAAGCAGGAGGGATCTACACTGAAGCTTTCTTT.

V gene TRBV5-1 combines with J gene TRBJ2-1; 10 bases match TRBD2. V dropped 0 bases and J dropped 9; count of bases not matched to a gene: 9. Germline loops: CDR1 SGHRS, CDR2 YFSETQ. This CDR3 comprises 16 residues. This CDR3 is CASSLGVAGGIGEQFF. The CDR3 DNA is TGCGCCAGCAGCTTGGGTGTAGCGGGAGGAATCGGTGAGCAGTTCTTC.

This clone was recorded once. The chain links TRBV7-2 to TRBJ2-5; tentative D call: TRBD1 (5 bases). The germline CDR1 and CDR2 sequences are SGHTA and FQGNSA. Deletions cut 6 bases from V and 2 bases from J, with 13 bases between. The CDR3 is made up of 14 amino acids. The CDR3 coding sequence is TGTGCCAGCAGTTATACAGGTGTTCAAGAGACCCAGTACTTC. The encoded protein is CASSYTGVQETQYF.

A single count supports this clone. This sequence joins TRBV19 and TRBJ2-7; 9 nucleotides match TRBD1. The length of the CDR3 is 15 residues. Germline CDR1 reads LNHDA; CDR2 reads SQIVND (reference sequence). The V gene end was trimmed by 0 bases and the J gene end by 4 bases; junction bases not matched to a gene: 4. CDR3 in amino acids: CASSIDGQGRYEQYF. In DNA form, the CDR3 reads TGTGCCAGTAGTATAGATGGACAGGGGAGATACGAGCAGTACTTC.

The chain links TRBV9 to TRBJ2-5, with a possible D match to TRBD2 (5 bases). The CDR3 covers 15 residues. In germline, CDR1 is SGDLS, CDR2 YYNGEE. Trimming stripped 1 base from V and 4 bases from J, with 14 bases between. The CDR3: CASSVSLASGETQYF. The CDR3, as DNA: TGTGCCAGCAGCGTAAGCCTAGCATCGGGAGAGACCCAGTACTTC. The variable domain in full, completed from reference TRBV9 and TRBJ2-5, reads DSGVTQTPKHLITATGQRVTLRCSPRSGDLSVYWYQQSLDQGLQFLIQYYNGEERAKGNILERFSAQQFPDLHSELNLSSLELGDSALYFCASSVSLASGETQYFGPGTRLLVL.

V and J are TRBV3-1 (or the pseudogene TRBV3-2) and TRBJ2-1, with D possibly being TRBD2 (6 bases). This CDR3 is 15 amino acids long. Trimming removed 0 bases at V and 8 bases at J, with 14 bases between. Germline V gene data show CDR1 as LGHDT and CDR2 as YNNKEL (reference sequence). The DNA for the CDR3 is TGTGCCAGCAGCCAAGAGGGGAGGTTCAGGGATGAGCAGTTCTTC. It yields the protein CASSQEGRFRDEQFF.

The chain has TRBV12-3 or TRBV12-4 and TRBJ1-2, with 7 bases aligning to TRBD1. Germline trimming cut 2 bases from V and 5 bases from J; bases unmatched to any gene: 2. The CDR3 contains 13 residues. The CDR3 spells CASSLIQGYGYTF. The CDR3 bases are TGTGCCAGCAGTTTAATACAGGGGTATGGCTACACCTTC.